These 21 T cell receptor beta chains came from one sample sequenced in a study of T cell repertoires in cytomegalovirus infection. These receptors lack a known antigen. TCRdb ran MiXCR on the reads and lists one entry per CDR3 protein. The sample has approximately 990,000 distinct CDR3 sequences, roughly 31% seen once; the top ten hold around 15%. Specimen: cultured CD8+ T cells from PBMCs, collected from culture after CMV antigen stimulation. The receptors stem from a human donor in good health (CMV status not recorded). Some clones in this sample may be carry-over from other donors' samples.

This clonotype has a handful of counts. This chain uses TRBV28 with TRBJ2-1; tentatively, D is TRBD1 (6 bases). The CDR3 spans 14 residues. V lost 4 bases, J lost 5 bases, and 12 bases lay in between. Germline V lookup: CDR1 MDHEN, CDR2 SYDVKM. The CDR3 nucleotides read TGTGCCAGCAGTTCCGGGACATACCACAATGAGCAGTTCTTC. It yields the protein CASSSGTYHNEQFF. Variable domain in full (rest from reference TRBV28 and TRBJ2-1): DVKVTQSSRYLVKRTGEKVFLECVQDMDHENMFWYRQDPGLGLRLIYFSYDVKMKEKGDIPEGYSVSREKKERFSLILESASTNQTSMYLCASSSGTYHNEQFFGPGTRLTVL.

This clonotype showed up just a few times. The chain links TRBV6-5 to TRBJ2-5, with a possible D match to TRBD2 (7 bases). The germline V gene has CDR1 MNHEY and CDR2 SVGAGI. The V end lost 0 bases, the J end lost 5 bases, and 13 bases lay between the germline ends. CDR3 length: 15 amino acids. The CDR3 spells CASSYSRGAMETQYF. As DNA, the CDR3 is TGTGCCAGCAGTTACTCTCGGGGGGCCATGGAGACCCAGTACTTC.

The chain combines TRBV29-1 with TRBJ1-2; the D is unclear. Germline assignment: CDR1 SQVTM and CDR2 ANQGSEA. The V gene lost 7 bases and the J gene lost 2 bases, with 17 bases spanning the gap. The CDR3 extends over 14 amino acids. The chain's CDR3 is CSAREAGKNYGYTF. CDR3 bases: TGCAGCGCCCGTGAGGCGGGGAAAAACTATGGCTACACCTTC. The variable domain in full, completed from reference TRBV29-1 and TRBJ1-2, reads SAVISQKPSRDICQRGTSLTIQCQVDSQVTMMFWYRQQPGQSLTLIATANQGSEATYESGFVIDKFPISRPNLTFSTLTVSNMSPEDSSIYLCSAREAGKNYGYTFGSGTRLTVV.

V is TRBV9 and J is TRBJ2-3; D remains ambiguous. The CDR3 sequence is 13 residues long. The germline V gene has CDR1 SGDLS and CDR2 YYNGEE. Trimming cost V 7 bases and J 2 bases, with 11 bases left between them. CDR3 sequence: CASSSRLTDTQYF. The CDR3 nucleotides are TGTGCCAGCTCAAGCAGGCTCACAGATACGCAGTATTTT.

The chain is built from TRBV6-5 and TRBJ2-3; either TRBD1 or TRBD2 may fit D (5 bases each). Germline V gene lookup returns CDR1 MNHEY and CDR2 SVGAGI. There are 15 residues in the CDR3. The V and J ends lost 5 bases and 3 bases respectively, with 15 bases between them. The CDR3 protein is CASSPPGRPTDTQYF. In nucleotides, the CDR3 is TGTGCCAGCAGTCCCCCGGGACGACCAACAGATACGCAGTATTTT.

The table lists this clonotype with many counts. This chain connects TRBV7-9 to TRBJ2-1; weak D call: TRBD1 (6 bases). The CDR3 totals 17 residues. Trimming took off 2 bases at V and 8 bases at J, with 22 bases between the two ends. Germline V gives CDR1 SEHNR, CDR2 FQNEAQ (reference sequence). The CDR3: CASSLFFGTGKYHEQFF. CDR3 sequence (DNA): TGTGCCAGCAGCTTATTTTTTGGAACAGGGAAGTACCATGAGCAGTTCTTC.

The chain couples TRBV5-4 to TRBJ1-6; no firm D call. This CDR3 has 17 amino acids. Trimming removed 1 base at V and 4 bases at J, with 15 bases between. The germline V gene encodes CDR1 SGHNT and CDR2 YYREEE (reference sequence). The DNA for the CDR3 is TGTGCCAGCAGCTTGAACCCAGAACATACTTATAATTCACCCCTCCACTTT. It specifies CASSLNPEHTYNSPLHF.

This clonotype was picked up many times. V gene TRBV7-3 combines with J gene TRBJ2-3, with D possibly being TRBD1 (5 bases). The CDR3 covers 15 residues. Germline CDR1 is SGHTA and CDR2 is FQGTGA. Trimming took 5 bases from V and 4 from J, leaving 16 bases between them. Here the CDR3 DNA reads TGTGCCAGCAGCCTCCAGGGAACTCGGGCAGATACGCAGTATTTT. Translation gives CASSLQGTRADTQYF.

As to this clonotype: A much larger clone is a single base away; this may be a read error. The chain recombines TRBV7-6 with TRBJ2-3, with D maybe TRBD1 (6 bases). This CDR3 contains 14 residues. CDR1 SGHVS and CDR2 FNYEAQ come from the germline V gene. The CDR3 coding sequence is TGTGCTAGCAGCCAATTCAGGGGAAGGGATACGCAGTATTTT. Amino acids: CASSQFRGRDTQYF.

This sequence joins TRBV4-1 and TRBJ2-1; D possibly corresponds to TRBD2 (6 bases). This CDR3 comprises 17 residues. Trimming cost V 2 bases and J 0 bases, with 14 bases left between them. CDR1 and CDR2 from the germline V gene are MGHRA and YSYEKL. The CDR3 DNA sequence: TGCGCCAGCAGCCAACCGGGACTTCTTAGCTCCTACAATGAGCAGTTCTTC. It specifies CASSQPGLLSSYNEQFF.

V and J are TRBV6-6 and TRBJ1-4, with a tentative D call TRBD1 (5 bases). The CDR3 runs 14 residues. Between the trimmed V and J ends, which lost 10 bases and 7 bases, there was a span of 19 bases. Germline CDR1 MNHNY, CDR2 SVGAGI (reference sequence). The CDR3 loop is CATTLGGISEKLFF. In DNA form, the CDR3 reads TGTGCCACCACATTGGGGGGAATCAGTGAAAAACTGTTTTTT.

The table lists this clonotype with a few counts. The rearrangement uses TRBV28 and TRBJ1-1; no clear D gene. V was clipped by 6 bases and J by 4 bases, with 12 bases between them. The CDR3 extends over 13 amino acids. Germline lookup yields CDR1 MDHEN and CDR2 SYDVKM. Here the CDR3 reads CASSPALSTEAFF. The CDR3 bases are TGTGCCAGCAGCCCGGCCTTGTCCACTGAAGCTTTCTTT.

This clonotype was observed a few times. The genes are TRBV6-1 and TRBJ2-7; no clear D gene. V was clipped by 0 bases and J by 0 bases, with 6 bases between them. CDR3 size: 14 residues. The germline CDR1 and CDR2 sequences are MNHNS and SASEGT. CDR3: CASSEAGNSYEQYF. In DNA form, the CDR3 reads TGTGCCAGCAGTGAAGCAGGGAACTCCTACGAGCAGTACTTC.

This clonotype was seen a few times. This rearrangement joins TRBV3-1 to TRBJ1-5, with 8 bases lining up with TRBD1. J was trimmed by 3 bases and V by 1 base; bases with no gene match: 2. Germline V CDR1 and CDR2: LGHDT, YNNKEL (reference sequence). The CDR3 is 15 amino acids. The CDR3, as DNA: TGTGCCAGCAGCCAAGTGACAGGGGTCAATCAGCCCCAGCATTTT. This encodes CASSQVTGVNQPQHF.

This chain uses TRBV7-9 with TRBJ1-4, with D tentatively TRBD1 (5 bases). The V gene lost 1 base and the J gene lost 6 bases, with 6 bases spanning the gap. Germline CDR1 reads SEHNR; CDR2 reads FQNEAQ (reference sequence). This CDR3 spans 13 amino acids. The chain's CDR3 is CASSLVGDEKLFF. The CDR3, as DNA: TGTGCCAGCAGCTTAGTGGGGGATGAAAAACTGTTTTTT.

The V gene is TRBV27, the J gene TRBJ1-5, with 12 bases matching TRBD1. Germline V gene sequence: CDR1 MNHEY, CDR2 SMNVEV (reference sequence). CDR3 length: 15 residues. Trimming took 3 bases from V and 6 from J; bases not matched to a gene: 3. Here the CDR3 reads CASSFGTGGSQPQHF. The CDR3 nucleotides are TGTGCCAGCAGTTTCGGGACAGGGGGCAGTCAGCCCCAGCATTTT.

This clonotype was counted only a few times. This chain connects TRBV14 to TRBJ2-7; D gene unclear. Germline CDR1 and CDR2: SGHDN and FVKESK. V was shortened by 6 bases and J by 3 bases, with 15 bases between the two germline ends. The CDR3 consists of 14 residues. The CDR3 region is CASSPRPVFYEQYV. CDR3 bases: TGTGCCAGCAGTCCTAGGCCGGTTTTCTACGAGCAGTACGTC.

This clonotype was observed at least ten times. The J gene is TRBJ1-5, the V gene TRBV7-8, with D hard to call. CDR1 is SGHVS and CDR2 is FQNEAQ in the germline V gene. The CDR3 is 15 residues long. The V end lost 1 base, the J end lost 7 bases, and 14 bases lay between the germline ends. CDR3 region: CASSLEPDAWQPQHF. The CDR3 coding sequence is TGTGCCAGCAGCTTAGAACCGGACGCGTGGCAGCCCCAGCATTTT.

This clonotype was detected once. The gene calls are TRBV6-6 and TRBJ1-1; possibly TRBD1 for D (5 bases). The ends were cut back, 6 bases at V and 0 bases at J, with 11 bases in the middle. This CDR3 has 14 amino acids. Germline V gene sequence: CDR1 MNHNY, CDR2 SVGAGI (reference sequence). The CDR3 sequence: CASRSGGMNTEAFF. The CDR3 DNA reads as TGTGCCAGCAGGTCGGGGGGGATGAACACTGAAGCTTTCTTT.

The chain has TRBV15 and TRBJ2-1; TRBD1 is a possible D gene (6 bases). The CDR3 loop spans 19 amino acids. Germline V CDR1 and CDR2: LNHNV, YYDKDF (reference sequence). Trimming pared 0 bases from V and 2 bases from J, leaving 20 bases between. The CDR3 reads CATSRDFGMGATPYNEQFF. The DNA of the CDR3 is TGTGCCACCAGCAGAGATTTCGGCATGGGGGCAACCCCCTACAATGAGCAGTTCTTC.

This clonotype came up a few times. The chain joins TRBV6-2 or TRBV6-3 to TRBJ2-7; D not resolved. CDR1 MNHEY and CDR2 SVGEGT come from the germline V gene. The V and J ends lost 5 bases and 4 bases respectively, with 12 bases between them. The CDR3 consists of 13 residues. CDR3 nucleotide sequence: TGTGCCAGCAGTCCGCCGGGTGGATACGAGCAGTACTTC. It is translated as CASSPPGGYEQYF.